This T cell receptor beta chain derives from a study of response to subunit inactivated influenza vaccine (dated by TCRdb to the late 2010s). With respect to the entire study: The study used deep quantitative T cell receptor repertoire profiling to track responses to a trivalent subunit inactivated influenza vaccine. The research as a whole found: According to the authors, only a limited number of new T cells may be recruited by each seasonal influenza vaccination.

CDR1 and CDR2 were assigned from the germline V gene (reference sequence) as LGHDT and YNNKEL. V lost 7 bases and J lost 2 bases; the stretch between them is 15 bases long. The CDR3, from cysteine to phenylalanine, totals 14 residues. Only the CDR3 region is kept as DNA, spanning 42 bases read in frame from base 1. As for this clonotype: Its cognate antigen has yet to be identified. No much larger clone is present one base from it, and per-base qualities are unavailable.

The library was made by RT-PCR. Sequencing used an Illumina HiSeq 2500. TCRdb trimmed the raw reads at Q25, called clones with MiXCR and kept productive beta chains. Identical CDR3 proteins give one entry, which carries the most common genes and DNA. This sample is represented by hundreds of thousands of distinct CDR3 sequences; 9.5% to 12% of them were singletons. The ten largest account for roughly 12% of the sample. The time point label, as the study defines it: around 42 days after influenza vaccine administration. The sequence joins TRBV3-1 to TRBJ2-7; the D gene is perhaps TRBD1 or TRBD2, each of them matching over 6 bases. The clonotype comes from a man between 50 and 59 years old who received an inactivated influenza vaccine. Donor details come from another sample of the same person, matched by shared clones. The input for sequencing was PBMCs from blood, taken roughly 48 days after vaccination. The bases are TGTGCCAGCACCTACTCGGAGGGGGCCTACGAGCAGTACTTC. The encoded protein is CASTYSEGAYEQYF.